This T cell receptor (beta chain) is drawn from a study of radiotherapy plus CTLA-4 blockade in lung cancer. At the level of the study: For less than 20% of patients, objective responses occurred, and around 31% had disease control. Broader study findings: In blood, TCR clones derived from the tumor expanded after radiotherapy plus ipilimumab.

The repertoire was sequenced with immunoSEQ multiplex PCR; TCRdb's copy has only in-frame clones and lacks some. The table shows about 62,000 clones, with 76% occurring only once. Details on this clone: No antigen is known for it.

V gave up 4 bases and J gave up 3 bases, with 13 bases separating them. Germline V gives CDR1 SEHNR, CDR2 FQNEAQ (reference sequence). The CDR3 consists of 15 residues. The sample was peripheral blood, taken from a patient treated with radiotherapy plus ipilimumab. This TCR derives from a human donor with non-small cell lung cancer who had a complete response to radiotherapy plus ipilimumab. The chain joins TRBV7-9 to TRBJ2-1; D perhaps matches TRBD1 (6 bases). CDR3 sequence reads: CASSSHRTDYNEQFF. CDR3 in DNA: TGTGCCAGCAGCTCCCATCGGACAGACTACAATGAGCAGTTCTTC.